What follows describes a single T cell receptor beta chain. Its antigen is still unknown. The conserved closing phenylalanine or tryptophan is absent in this CDR3, likely reflecting a read error. Amplification started from genomic DNA. Amplification of the beta chain CDR3 used 30 forward and 13 reverse multiplex primers. One entry per CDR3 protein results from TCRdb running MiXCR on the multiplex PCR reads. The sample yields approximately 260,000 distinct CDR3 sequences, roughly 48% seen once. These data come from a study of type 1 and type 2 diabetes patients. On the study more broadly: T cells were magnetically sorted from PBMCs as CD4+ or CD8+ subsets. A total of over 15,000,000 paired-end reads came from the whole study.

Germline V CDR1 and CDR2: SGDLS, YYNGEE. The CDR3 has 14 residues. Donors had no other autoimmune disease or infection in four weeks. Study findings and constraints: A median of one highly-expanded CD4+ clone, covering 3% to 5% of reads, occurred in type 2 diabetes.

The receptor comes from a man between 18 and 35 years old with type 2 diabetes. The J gene is TRBJ2-7, the V gene TRBV9; a weak D match, TRBD1 (5 bases). The sequenced sample consisted of peripheral blood mononuclear cells (PBMCs). The CDR3 sequence is CASSQAQGTYGQYS. The CDR3 DNA reads as TGCGCCAGCAGCCAAGCTCAGGGAACCTACGGGCAGTACTCC.